This T cell receptor beta chain was identified in a study of cytomegalovirus exposure and HLA in healthy donors. Separate from the approximately 670-subject first cohort, the approximately 120-subject validation cohort was the one that the donors belonged to. The sample holds one count of this clone. Clones were read by immunoSEQ multiplex PCR, and TCRdb kept only the in-frame ones, dropping some. The sample holds approximately 240,000 clones, 75% to 95% seen once. The CDR3 has 14 residues. The V gene lost 5 bases and the J gene lost 2 bases, with 13 bases spanning the gap. Germline CDR1 is SGHRS and CDR2 is YFSETQ.

The chain employs TRBV5-1 and TRBJ1-1, with a tentative D call TRBD1 (6 bases). This clonotype was sampled from a woman between 18 and 29 years old in good health and CMV-seronegative. The specimen sequenced was PBMCs. This CDR3 reads CASSMGQYNTEAFF. The CDR3, as DNA: TGCGCCAGCAGTATGGGACAATACAACACTGAAGCTTTCTTT.